This TCR beta chain emerged from a study of CD4 T cell repertoires in COVID-19 (dated by TCRdb to about 2021). For the wider study: For cross-reactivity analysis, CFSE-low cells were expanded with IL-2 for approximately 10 days, then relabeled and restimulated with spike proteins from other coronaviruses. The study characterized naturally processed CD4+ T cell responses to SARS-CoV-2 spike and nucleoprotein in COVID-19-recovered individuals, using TCR Vbeta sequencing to assess clonal composition. In three recovered individuals, the TCR Vbeta repertoire of SARS-CoV-2-reactive T cells was analyzed at the subset level.

Preparation of the library involved the immunoSEQ multiplex PCR assay. Per the original workflow: The Chao-Jaccard similarity index and the number of shared clonotypes were used to measure repertoire overlap between subsets. TCRdb re-hosts the immuneACCESS table, in-frame sequences only. Its copies lack some clones; in the studies checked, an unresolved V gene accounts for under half of them, and the cause for the rest is not known. V and J calls and clone size come straight from that table; D and trimming were deduced from the DNA. The sample records some 80,000 clones, roughly 80% of which are singletons. The ten largest make up around 0.58% of the sample. Overall study results and their limits: Between about 6 and 28% of SARS-CoV-2 clonotypes were also detected in secondary cultures stimulated with SARS-CoV and/or HKU1 spike, a finding consistent with cross-reactivity. Several of the most expanded SARS-CoV-2-reactive clonotypes were present in two or all three memory subsets, which suggests intraclonal diversification.

Concerning this clone: Which antigen it targets is not known. No much larger clone exists at a distance of one base, and base qualities are not known.

In the paper's terms, the time point label means: sample from a COVID-19-recovered individual after infection. Donors were patients who had recovered from mild-to-severe COVID-19. Memory T cell samples that were not cultured were sequenced immediately after ex vivo isolation. CD4+ total memory, central memory, effector memory and circulating T follicular helper cells were isolated from peripheral blood mononuclear cells. The source of this sequence is a human donor who had COVID-19. This specimen was CD4+ T cells from peripheral blood, taken after recovery from COVID-19.

The CDR3: CASSPPGQGASTDTQYF. The sequence in DNA is TGTGCCAGTAGTCCTCCCGGACAGGGGGCATCCACAGATACGCAGTATTTT. The rearrangement combines TRBV19 with TRBJ2-3; TRBD1 aligns with 11 central bases. Trimming accounts for 5 bases at V and 2 bases at J, while the number of junction bases matched to no gene is 9. Looking up the germline V gene (reference sequence) yields CDR1 LNHDA and CDR2 SQIVND. The CDR3 measures 17 amino acids from cysteine to phenylalanine. Solely the CDR3 DNA is kept, with 51 bases framed from the first base.